This TCR beta chain was recorded in a study of OX40 agonist ivuxolimab in advanced cancers. Data came from immunoSEQ multiplex PCR; TCRdb stores just in-frame clones and leaves some out. Among about 77,000 clones listed, around four fifths were seen once. Looked up from germline, CDR1 is SGHTA and CDR2 is FQGNSA. With 1 base removed from V and 0 bases from J, the gap between germline ends came to 6 bases. The CDR3 consists of 14 residues. V gene TRBV7-2 combines with J gene TRBJ2-5; D not resolved. This sample comprised CD4+ or CD8+ T cells sorted from blood, obtained in a trial of the OX40 agonist ivuxolimab. The sequence was obtained from an adult with an advanced solid tumor such as melanoma, head and neck, liver or kidney cancer. The CDR3 here is CASSLVSNQETQYF. CDR3 nucleotide sequence: TGTGCCAGCAGCTTAGTGTCCAACCAAGAGACCCAGTACTTC. The variable domain in full, completed from reference TRBV7-2 and TRBJ2-5, reads GAGVSQSPSNKVTEKGKDVELRCDPISGHTALYWYRQSLGQGLEFLIYFQGNSAPDKSGLPSDRFSAERTGGSVSTLTIQRTQQEDSAVYLCASSLVSNQETQYFGPGTRLLVL.